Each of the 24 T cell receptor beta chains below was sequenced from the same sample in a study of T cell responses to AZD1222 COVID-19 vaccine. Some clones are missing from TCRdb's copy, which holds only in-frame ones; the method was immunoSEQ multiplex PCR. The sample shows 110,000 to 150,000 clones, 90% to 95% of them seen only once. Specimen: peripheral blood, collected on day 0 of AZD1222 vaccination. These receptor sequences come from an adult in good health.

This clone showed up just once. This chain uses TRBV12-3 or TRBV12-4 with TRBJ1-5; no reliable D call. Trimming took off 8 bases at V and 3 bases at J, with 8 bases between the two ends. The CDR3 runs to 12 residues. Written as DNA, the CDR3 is TGTGCCAGCGGGTTACTCAATCAGCCCCAGCATTTT. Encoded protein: CASGLLNQPQHF.

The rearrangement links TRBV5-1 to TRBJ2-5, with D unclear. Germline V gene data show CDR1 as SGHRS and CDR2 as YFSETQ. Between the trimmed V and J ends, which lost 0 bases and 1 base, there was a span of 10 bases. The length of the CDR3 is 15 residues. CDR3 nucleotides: TGCGCCAGCAGCTTGGGGCCCACCAGCCAAGAGACCCAGTACTTC. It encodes CASSLGPTSQETQYF.

The DNA of the CDR3 is TGTGCCATCAGTGAGTCGGAACAGGGTAGCACAGATACGCAGTATTTT. Protein product: CAISESEQGSTDTQYF. V gene TRBV10-3 combines with J gene TRBJ2-3, with D tentatively TRBD1 (6 bases). V was pared by 0 bases and J by 0 bases, with 10 bases between. Germline CDR1 is ENHRY and CDR2 is SYGVKD. This CDR3 region has 16 residues.

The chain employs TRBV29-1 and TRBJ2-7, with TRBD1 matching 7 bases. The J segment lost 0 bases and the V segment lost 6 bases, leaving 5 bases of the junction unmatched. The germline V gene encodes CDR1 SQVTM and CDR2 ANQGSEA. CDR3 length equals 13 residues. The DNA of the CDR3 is TGCAGCGTACGACAGGGCAGCTCCTACGAGCAGTACTTC. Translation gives CSVRQGSSYEQYF.

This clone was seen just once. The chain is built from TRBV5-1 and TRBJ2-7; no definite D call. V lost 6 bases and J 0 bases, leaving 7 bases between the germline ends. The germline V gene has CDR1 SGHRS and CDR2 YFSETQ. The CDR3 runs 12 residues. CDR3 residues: CASTDRSYEQYF. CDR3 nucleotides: TGCGCCAGCACCGACCGCTCCTACGAGCAGTACTTC.

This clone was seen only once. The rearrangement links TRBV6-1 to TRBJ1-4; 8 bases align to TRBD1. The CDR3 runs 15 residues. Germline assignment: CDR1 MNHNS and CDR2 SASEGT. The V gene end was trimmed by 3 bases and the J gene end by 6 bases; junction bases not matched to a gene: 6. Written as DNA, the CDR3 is TGTGCCAGCAGTGAGACAGGGGAGACGGATGAAAAACTGTTTTTT. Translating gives CASSETGETDEKLFF.

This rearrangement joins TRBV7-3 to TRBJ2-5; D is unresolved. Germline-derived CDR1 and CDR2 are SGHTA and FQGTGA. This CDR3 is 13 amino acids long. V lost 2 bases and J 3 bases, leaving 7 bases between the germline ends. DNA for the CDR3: TGTGCCAGCAGCTTACAACCCAAAGAGACCCAGTACTTC. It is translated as CASSLQPKETQYF.

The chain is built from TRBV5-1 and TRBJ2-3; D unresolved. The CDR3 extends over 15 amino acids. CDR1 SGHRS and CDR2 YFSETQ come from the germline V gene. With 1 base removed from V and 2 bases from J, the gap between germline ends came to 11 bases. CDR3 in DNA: TGCGCCAGCAGCTTGCGCAGTTACACCACAGATACGCAGTATTTT. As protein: CASSLRSYTTDTQYF. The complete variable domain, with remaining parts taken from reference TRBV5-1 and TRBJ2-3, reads KAGVTQTPRYLIKTRGQQVTLSCSPISGHRSVSWYQQTPGQGLQFLFEYFSETQRNKGNFPGRFSGRQFSNSRSEMNVSTLELGDSALYLCASSLRSYTTDTQYFGPGTRLTVL.

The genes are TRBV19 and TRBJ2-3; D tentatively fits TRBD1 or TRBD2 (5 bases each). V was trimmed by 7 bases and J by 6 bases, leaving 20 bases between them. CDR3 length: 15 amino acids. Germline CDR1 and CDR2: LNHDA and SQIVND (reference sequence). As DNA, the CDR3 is TGTGCCAGTACTCCACGGCTGGGACCGCCGGATACGCAGTATTTT. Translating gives CASTPRLGPPDTQYF.

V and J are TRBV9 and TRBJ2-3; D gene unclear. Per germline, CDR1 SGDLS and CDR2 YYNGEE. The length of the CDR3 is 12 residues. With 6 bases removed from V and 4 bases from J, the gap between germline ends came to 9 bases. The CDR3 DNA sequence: TGTGCCAGCAATCAGTTTTCAGATACGCAGTATTTT. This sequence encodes CASNQFSDTQYF.

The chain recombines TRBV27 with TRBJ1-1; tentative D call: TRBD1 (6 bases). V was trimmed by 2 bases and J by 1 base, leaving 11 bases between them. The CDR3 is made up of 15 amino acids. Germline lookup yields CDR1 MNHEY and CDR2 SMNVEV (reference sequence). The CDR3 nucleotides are TGTGCCAGCAGTTTAGGAGGAGGGGGGAACACTGAAGCTTTCTTT. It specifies CASSLGGGGNTEAFF.

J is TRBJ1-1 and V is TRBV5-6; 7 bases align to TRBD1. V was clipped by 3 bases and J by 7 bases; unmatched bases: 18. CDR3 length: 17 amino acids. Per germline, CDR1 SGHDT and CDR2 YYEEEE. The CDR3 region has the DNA TGTGCCAGCAGCTCCCAAGCACAGACAGGGAGGTTGAATGAAGCTTTCTTT. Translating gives CASSSQAQTGRLNEAFF.

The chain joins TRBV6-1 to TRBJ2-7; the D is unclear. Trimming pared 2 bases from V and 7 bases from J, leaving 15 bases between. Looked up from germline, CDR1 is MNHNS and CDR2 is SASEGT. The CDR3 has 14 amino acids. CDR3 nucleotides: TGTGCCAGCAGTGAAATGGGTCTGGGGTTGGAGCAGTACTTC. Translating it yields CASSEMGLGLEQYF.

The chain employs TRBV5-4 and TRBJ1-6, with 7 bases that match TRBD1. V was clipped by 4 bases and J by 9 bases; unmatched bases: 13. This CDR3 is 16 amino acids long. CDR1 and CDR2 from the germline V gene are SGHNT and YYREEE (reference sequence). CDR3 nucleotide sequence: TGTGCCAGCAGCCTAGGTGAGGACAGGCCGGGTTCACCCCTCCACTTT. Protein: CASSLGEDRPGSPLHF.

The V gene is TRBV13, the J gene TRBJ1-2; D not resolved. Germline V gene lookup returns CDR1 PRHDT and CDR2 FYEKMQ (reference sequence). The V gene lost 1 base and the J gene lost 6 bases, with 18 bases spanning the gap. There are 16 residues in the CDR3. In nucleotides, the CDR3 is TGTGCCAGCAGCTTAGTTCCCCGTCTTTTGGATAATGGCTACACCTTC. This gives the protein CASSLVPRLLDNGYTF.

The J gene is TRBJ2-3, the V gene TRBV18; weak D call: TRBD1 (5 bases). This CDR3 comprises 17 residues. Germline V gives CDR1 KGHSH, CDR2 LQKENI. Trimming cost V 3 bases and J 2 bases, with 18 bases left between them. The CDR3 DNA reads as TGTGCCAGCTCACCCCCCGTCTTACAGGACCCCACAGATACGCAGTATTTT. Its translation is CASSPPVLQDPTDTQYF.

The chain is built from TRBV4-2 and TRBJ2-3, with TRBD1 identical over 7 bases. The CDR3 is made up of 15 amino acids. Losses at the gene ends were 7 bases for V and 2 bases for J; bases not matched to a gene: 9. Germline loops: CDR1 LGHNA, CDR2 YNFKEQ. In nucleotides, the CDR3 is TGTGCCAGCACCGCCGGACAGGCCTCCACAGATACGCAGTATTTT. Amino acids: CASTAGQASTDTQYF.

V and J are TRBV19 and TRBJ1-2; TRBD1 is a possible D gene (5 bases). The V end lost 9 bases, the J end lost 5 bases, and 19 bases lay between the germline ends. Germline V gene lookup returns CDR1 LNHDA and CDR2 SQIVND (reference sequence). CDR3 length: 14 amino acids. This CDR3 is CASQHWQGNYGYTF. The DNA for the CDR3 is TGTGCCAGCCAACACTGGCAGGGCAATTATGGCTACACCTTC.

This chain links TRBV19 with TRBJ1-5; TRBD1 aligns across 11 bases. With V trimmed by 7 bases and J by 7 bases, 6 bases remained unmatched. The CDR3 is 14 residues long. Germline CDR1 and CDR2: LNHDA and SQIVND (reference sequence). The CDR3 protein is CASKGDRGSQPQHF. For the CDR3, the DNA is TGTGCCAGTAAGGGGGACAGGGGGAGCCAGCCCCAGCATTTT.

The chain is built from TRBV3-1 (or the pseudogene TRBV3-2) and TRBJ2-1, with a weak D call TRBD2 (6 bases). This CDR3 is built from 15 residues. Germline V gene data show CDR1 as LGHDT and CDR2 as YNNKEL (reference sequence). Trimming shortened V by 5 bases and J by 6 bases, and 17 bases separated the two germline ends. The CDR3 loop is CASSSGGDSPNEQFF. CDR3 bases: TGTGCCAGCAGCTCCGGTGGGGACTCCCCCAATGAGCAGTTCTTC.

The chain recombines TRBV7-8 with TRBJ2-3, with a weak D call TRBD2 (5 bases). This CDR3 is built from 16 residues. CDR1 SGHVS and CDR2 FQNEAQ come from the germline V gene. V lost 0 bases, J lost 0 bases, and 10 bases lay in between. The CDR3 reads CASSLAPGSSTDTQYF. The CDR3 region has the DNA TGTGCCAGCAGCTTAGCCCCGGGATCAAGCACAGATACGCAGTATTTT.

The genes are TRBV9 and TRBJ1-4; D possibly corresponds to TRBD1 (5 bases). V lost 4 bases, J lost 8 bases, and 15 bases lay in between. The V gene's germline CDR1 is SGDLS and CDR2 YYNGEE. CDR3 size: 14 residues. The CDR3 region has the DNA TGTGCCAGCAGCTTAGCAGGGCTAGGAGAAAAACTGTTTTTT. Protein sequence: CASSLAGLGEKLFF.

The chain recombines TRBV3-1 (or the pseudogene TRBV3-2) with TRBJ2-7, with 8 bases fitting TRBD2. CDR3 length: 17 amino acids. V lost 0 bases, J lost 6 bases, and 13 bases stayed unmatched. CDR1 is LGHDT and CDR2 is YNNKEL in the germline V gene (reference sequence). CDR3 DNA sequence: TGTGCCAGCAGCCAAGAGTGGACCGGGACTAGTTCATCCGAGCAGTACTTC. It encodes CASSQEWTGTSSSEQYF.

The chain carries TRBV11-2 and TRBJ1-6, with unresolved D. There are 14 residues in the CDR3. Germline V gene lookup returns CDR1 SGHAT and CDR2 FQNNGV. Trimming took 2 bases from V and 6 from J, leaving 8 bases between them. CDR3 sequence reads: CASSLSQRNSPLHF. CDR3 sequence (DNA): TGTGCCAGCAGCTTATCTCAGCGTAATTCACCCCTCCACTTT.